The 11 T cell receptor beta chains reported below all come from one sample, sequenced in a study of blood T cell repertoires in COVID-19. The assay was immunoSEQ multiplex PCR, and TCRdb's table has in-frame clones only and misses some. Of roughly 200,000 clones in the sample, approximately 86% were seen once. Input material: peripheral blood. All receptors derive from a woman aged 25 to 45 with COVID-19, enrolled during active disease.

This clone appeared a few times. The chain links TRBV5-1 to TRBJ2-2; 9 nucleotides agree with TRBD1. Germline V gene sequence: CDR1 SGHRS, CDR2 YFSETQ. With V trimmed by 4 bases and J by 3 bases, 7 bases remained unmatched. The CDR3 consists of 16 residues. CDR3 DNA sequence: TGCGCCAGCAGCACACCCGGGACAGGGTACACCGGGGAGCTGTTTTTT. It specifies CASSTPGTGYTGELFF.

The CDR3 loop reads CASSTPGVGSPLHF. Here the CDR3 DNA reads TGTGCCAGCAGCACCCCAGGGGTCGGTTCACCCCTCCACTTT. V usage is TRBV27 and J usage is TRBJ1-6, with a weak D call TRBD1 (6 bases). V lost 6 bases and J lost 9, with 15 bases in between. Germline V gene lookup returns CDR1 MNHEY and CDR2 SMNVEV (reference sequence). The CDR3 is made up of 14 amino acids.

J is TRBJ2-3 and V is TRBV7-6; D possibly corresponds to TRBD2 (5 bases). Germline CDR1 SGHVS, CDR2 FNYEAQ. This CDR3 contains 13 residues. Trimming pared 4 bases from V and 5 bases from J, leaving 10 bases between. In DNA, the CDR3 is TGTGCCAGCAGCTCTAGCAGCGGAGATACGCAGTATTTT. Translated, it gives CASSSSSGDTQYF.

This chain uses TRBV6-5 with TRBJ2-7; 9 bases align to TRBD2. The CDR3 has 12 residues. Trimming cost V 4 bases and J 7 bases; bases outside gene matches: 2. Germline V gene sequence: CDR1 MNHEY, CDR2 SVGAGI. The CDR3 DNA sequence: TGTGCCAGCAGTTTACTAGCGGGTGAGCAGTACTTC. As protein: CASSLLAGEQYF.

The chain combines TRBV28 with TRBJ1-2; D uncertain. The V end was cut by 6 bases, the J end by 2 bases, with 10 bases between. The CDR3 has 13 amino acids. The germline gives CDR1 MDHEN, CDR2 SYDVKM. The CDR3 sequence: CASRVPANYGYTF. The CDR3 nucleotides are TGTGCCAGCAGGGTACCAGCGAACTATGGCTACACCTTC.

This rearrangement joins TRBV13 to TRBJ2-5; D possibly corresponds to TRBD1 (5 bases). CDR1 and CDR2 (germline): PRHDT, FYEKMQ (reference sequence). V was shortened by 2 bases and J by 5 bases, with 18 bases between the two germline ends. CDR3 length: 16 amino acids. The CDR3 region has the DNA TGTGCCAGCAGCTTAACAGGTCTTCCGGGTTCTGAGACCCAGTACTTC. Amino acid sequence: CASSLTGLPGSETQYF.

The V gene is TRBV19, the J gene TRBJ1-1, with TRBD1 matching over 8 bases. The CDR3 consists of 14 residues. Unmatched junction bases numbered 13, after V lost 5 bases and J lost 11 bases. CDR1 and CDR2 from the germline V gene are LNHDA and SQIVND (reference sequence). The CDR3 sequence: CASSYMDRVDGAFF. Written as DNA, the CDR3 is TGTGCCAGTAGTTACATGGACAGGGTCGACGGTGCTTTCTTT.

This chain joins TRBV19 and TRBJ2-1; D is possibly TRBD1 (6 bases). The CDR3 covers 15 residues. Trimming left V 8 bases short and J 1 base short, with 15 bases between. Germline lookup yields CDR1 LNHDA and CDR2 SQIVND (reference sequence). Here the CDR3 reads CASLAPGTSYNEQFF. The CDR3 bases are TGTGCCAGTCTGGCCCCAGGGACATCCTACAATGAGCAGTTCTTC. Combining the CDR3 with reference TRBV19 and TRBJ2-1 gives the whole variable domain DGGITQSPKYLFRKEGQNVTLSCEQNLNHDAMYWYRQDPGQGLRLIYYSQIVNDFQKGDIAEGYSVSREKKESFPLTVTSAQKNPTAFYLCASLAPGTSYNEQFFGPGTRLTVL.

The chain joins TRBV19 to TRBJ2-3, with 9 bases matching TRBD2. V shed 1 base and J 4 bases; nucleotides not matched to a gene: 3. The CDR3 totals 15 residues. The V gene's germline CDR1 is LNHDA and CDR2 SQIVND (reference sequence). CDR3 sequence (DNA): TGTGCCAGTAGTATAGGGGCTAGCGGGGCAGATACGCAGTATTTT. It translates to CASSIGASGADTQYF.

The J gene is TRBJ1-2, the V gene TRBV2, with D possibly being TRBD1 (5 bases). V was shortened by 7 bases and J by 2 bases, with 20 bases between the two germline ends. CDR3 length: 16 residues. CDR1 and CDR2 (germline): SNHLY, FYNNEI. This CDR3 is CASTRTGDNFNYGYTF. CDR3 in DNA: TGTGCCAGCACTCGGACGGGGGATAACTTCAACTATGGCTACACCTTC.

This chain connects TRBV10-3 to TRBJ1-4, with D perhaps matching TRBD1 (6 bases). Germline V gene lookup returns CDR1 ENHRY and CDR2 SYGVKD. The CDR3 loop spans 14 amino acids. V gave up 0 bases and J gave up 8 bases, with 10 bases separating them. The CDR3 region is CAISESGGAEKLFF. CDR3 sequence (DNA): TGTGCCATCAGTGAGTCAGGGGGTGCCGAAAAACTGTTTTTT.